The T cell receptor beta chain described here comes from a study of cytomegalovirus exposure and HLA in healthy donors. Primers included in the PCR were 60 Vbeta and 13 Jbeta primers. The assay was immunoSEQ multiplex PCR, and TCRdb's table has in-frame clones only and misses some. The repertoire holds some 52,000 clones, around 70% seen once, with nearly 3% in the top ten. For this clone: Its target is not known.

Findings and caveats of the study: Follow-up analysis later connected one missense variant in DCLRE1C with trimming of TCR beta V- and J-genes. Among TCR beta chains, those listed as cytomegalovirus-associated numbered some 160. It was confirmed in vitro that a few of the CMV-associated chains were specific for CMV antigens. Among CMV-associated TCR beta chains, most appeared HLA-restricted in a later analysis.

Material: PBMCs. The receptor was derived from a man aged 18 to 30 in good health and CMV-seronegative.

CDR3 DNA: TGCGCCAGCAGCCAACAGGGGGGCACAGATACGCAGTATTTT. The encoded protein is CASSQQGGTDTQYF. The chain employs TRBV4-3 and TRBJ2-3, with 7 bases fitting TRBD1. In germline, CDR1 is LGHNA, CDR2 YSLEER. The CDR3 contains 14 residues. After removal of 2 bases from V and 1 base from J, the junction contained 0 bases not matched to a gene.